This TCR beta chain was sequenced for a study of CD4 T cells in relation to SARS-CoV-2 and coronaviruses. Study-level background: The restricting HLA molecule for shared crossreactive spike epitopes was mapped.

Uncultured naive and memory CD4+ T cells supplied DNA for deep TCR-beta sequencing. Assay used: immunoSEQ multiplex PCR; TCRdb lists only in-frame clones, some missing. Among tens of thousands of clones, 70% to 90% were seen once, and the ten largest hold approximately 3%. Comment on this clone: What it binds is not known.

Overall study results and limits: Each donor contributed either pre-pandemic or post-infection samples, not both. The cross-reactivity analysis covered only spike protein, not other viral proteins.

This CDR3 has 16 residues. Germline loops: CDR1 SGDLS, CDR2 YYNGEE. Trimming removed 3 bases from V and 6 bases from J; junction bases left unmatched: 10. Sequencing used memory CD4+ T cells from PBMCs. The clonotype comes from an adult with COVID-19. This sequence joins TRBV9 and TRBJ2-3; 10 bases agree with TRBD2. CDR3 residues: CASSAVGAGGWDTQYF. Here the CDR3 DNA reads TGTGCCAGCAGCGCCGTAGGAGCGGGAGGGTGGGATACGCAGTATTTT.